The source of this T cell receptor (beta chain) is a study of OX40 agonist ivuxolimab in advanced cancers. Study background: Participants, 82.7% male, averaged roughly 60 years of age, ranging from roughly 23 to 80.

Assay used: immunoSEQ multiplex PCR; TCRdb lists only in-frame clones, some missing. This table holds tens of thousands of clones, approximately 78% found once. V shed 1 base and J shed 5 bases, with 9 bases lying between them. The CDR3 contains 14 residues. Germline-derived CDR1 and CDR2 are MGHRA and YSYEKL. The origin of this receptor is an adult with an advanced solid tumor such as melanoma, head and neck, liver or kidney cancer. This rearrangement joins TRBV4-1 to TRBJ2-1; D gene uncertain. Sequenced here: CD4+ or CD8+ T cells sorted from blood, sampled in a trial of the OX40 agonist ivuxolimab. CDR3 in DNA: TGCGCCAGCAGCCAAGTATCCGCCCACAATGAGCAGTTCTTC. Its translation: CASSQVSAHNEQFF.